The 14 T cell receptor beta chains below all came from one sample that was sequenced in a study of blood T cells in healthy people across ages. With a J-beta primer mix and a sample-barcoded 5' primer, a second PCR ran roughly 6 to 12 cycles. TCRdb processed the 5' RACE reads anew with MiXCR; each CDR3 protein has one entry. The sample consists of fewer than 800,000 distinct CDR3 sequences, 20% to 25% of them appearing once. The sample consisted of blood. These TCRs come from a man between 65 and 79 years old in good health.

This clonotype was counted ten times or more. The J gene is TRBJ2-7, the V gene TRBV4-1; D remains unclear. Looked up from germline, CDR1 is MGHRA and CDR2 is YSYEKL. The CDR3 covers 12 residues. Trimming stripped 0 bases from V and 5 bases from J, with 5 bases between. The CDR3 spells CASSQDHHEQYF. CDR3 nucleotides: TGCGCCAGCAGCCAAGATCACCACGAGCAGTACTTC.

CDR3 sequence reads: CAISTGDGANVLTF. In nucleotides, the CDR3 is TGTGCCATCAGTACAGGGGATGGGGCCAACGTCCTGACTTTC. The chain has TRBV10-3 and TRBJ2-6, with TRBD1 identical over 7 bases. Trimming took 5 bases from V and 3 from J; bases not matched to a gene: 1. The CDR3 totals 14 residues. Germline V gene sequence: CDR1 ENHRY, CDR2 SYGVKD.

This CDR3 is CASSLISIPYEQYF. CDR3 coding DNA: TGTGCCAGCAGCCTGATTTCCATTCCCTACGAGCAGTACTTC. The rearrangement joins TRBV12-1 to TRBJ2-5. TRBJ2-7 matches the DNA end more closely, so the J call is doubtful. TRBV12-1 is a pseudogene locus. CDR3 size: 14 residues.

The rearrangement joins TRBV18 to TRBJ1-5, with D unresolved. The CDR3 consists of 13 residues. Germline CDR1 reads KGHSH; CDR2 reads LQKENI. Trimming cost V 5 bases and J 5 bases, with 10 bases left between them. The CDR3 region has the DNA TGTGCCAGCTCAAATACGGCTGATCAGCCCCAGCATTTT. Translating it yields CASSNTADQPQHF.

This clonotype turned up a few times. The V call is TRBV4-3, the J call TRBJ2-4, with D perhaps matching TRBD1 (6 bases). The CDR3 totals 13 residues. CDR1 LGHNA and CDR2 YSLEER come from the germline V gene. Trimming took off 0 bases at V and 7 bases at J, with 7 bases between the two ends. For the CDR3, the DNA is TGCGCCAGCAGCCAAGATAGGGGGAACATTCAGTACTTC. This codes for CASSQDRGNIQYF.

The rearrangement uses TRBV5-1 and TRBJ2-5; 8 nucleotides line up with TRBD2. Germline CDR1 is SGHRS and CDR2 is YFSETQ. The CDR3 extends over 15 amino acids. The ends lost 4 bases at V and 0 bases at J; junction bases unmatched: 5. The CDR3 nucleotides are TGCGCCAGCAGCAGACCGGGACTAGACCAAGAGACCCAGTACTTC. Translation: CASSRPGLDQETQYF. Together with reference TRBV5-1 and TRBJ2-5, the CDR3 gives the full variable domain: KAGVTQTPRYLIKTRGQQVTLSCSPISGHRSVSWYQQTPGQGLQFLFEYFSETQRNKGNFPGRFSGRQFSNSRSEMNVSTLELGDSALYLCASSRPGLDQETQYFGPGTRLLVL.

In its sample, this clonotype was seen a few times. This chain links TRBV5-1 with TRBJ2-5, with D perhaps matching TRBD2 (6 bases). With 3 bases removed from V and 3 bases from J, the gap between germline ends came to 18 bases. This CDR3 has 16 residues. Germline lookup yields CDR1 SGHRS and CDR2 YFSETQ. Here the CDR3 reads CASSSGTGNQEETQYF. CDR3 in DNA: TGCGCCAGCAGCTCAGGGACTGGCAACCAGGAAGAGACCCAGTACTTC.

The chain recombines TRBV20-1 with TRBJ2-7, with TRBD1 matching over 7 bases. The CDR3 is made up of 15 amino acids. Trimming removed 6 bases from V and 3 bases from J; junction bases left unmatched: 14. Germline V gene lookup returns CDR1 DFQATT and CDR2 SNEGSKA (reference sequence). CDR3 in DNA: TGCAGTGCGAAATCCCTGACAGGGTCCTACTACGAGCAGTACTTC. It specifies CSAKSLTGSYYEQYF.

Only a few counts were recorded for this clonotype. The chain recombines TRBV2 with TRBJ2-2; no firm D call. Trimming left V 7 bases short and J 7 bases short, with 13 bases between. The CDR3 has 13 residues. Germline CDR1 reads SNHLY; CDR2 reads FYNNEI. In DNA, the CDR3 is TGTGCCAGCAACCCCTCCTGGGGCGGGGAGCTGTTTTTT. Translation gives CASNPSWGGELFF.

This clonotype was observed at least ten times. The chain joins TRBV7-9 to TRBJ2-5, with 7 bases fitting TRBD1. The CDR3 totals 15 residues. Trimming removed 10 bases from V and 5 bases from J; junction bases left unmatched: 16. In germline, CDR1 is SEHNR, CDR2 FQNEAQ (reference sequence). In nucleotides, the CDR3 is TGTGCCACCCAGAAACAGGGGACGGGCCGGGAGACCCAGTACTTC. Residues: CATQKQGTGRETQYF.

The chain employs TRBV3-1 and TRBJ1-2, with unresolved D. CDR3 length equals 14 residues. The germline CDR1 and CDR2 sequences are LGHDT and YNNKEL (reference sequence). V lost 6 bases and J lost 5, with 16 bases in between. CDR3 coding DNA: TGTGCCAGCAGAAACAGAGGGAGCCTGTATGGCTACACCTTC. Translating gives CASRNRGSLYGYTF.

CDR3 nucleotides: TGTGCCAGCAGCTTAATTGGGGTGGCCGAGCAGTACTTC. Residues: CASSLIGVAEQYF. The chain employs TRBV7-8 and TRBJ2-7; D not resolved. V was trimmed by 2 bases and J by 6 bases, leaving 11 bases between them. CDR1 and CDR2 (germline): SGHVS, FQNEAQ. The CDR3 consists of 13 residues.

The table lists this clonotype with a few counts. This chain uses TRBV20-1 with TRBJ2-1, with TRBD2 identical over 15 bases. The junction had 3 bases not matched to a gene; V was cut back by 5 bases and J by 4 bases. The CDR3 is made up of 15 amino acids. Germline V gene lookup returns CDR1 DFQATT and CDR2 SNEGSKA (reference sequence). The CDR3 region is CSAPGTSGRYNEQFF. In nucleotides, the CDR3 is TGCAGTGCTCCCGGGACTAGCGGGAGGTACAATGAGCAGTTCTTC.

This clonotype has more than one count but fewer than ten. The chain has TRBV28 and TRBJ1-3; 8 positions agree with TRBD1. CDR1 MDHEN and CDR2 SYDVKM come from the germline V gene. V was pared by 5 bases and J by 2 bases, with 14 bases of the junction left unmatched. This CDR3 spans 18 amino acids. The CDR3 DNA reads as TGTGCCAGCAGTAAATTCCAGGCAAAGGACAGGGCTGGAAACACCATATATTTT. Its protein product is CASSKFQAKDRAGNTIYF.